This T cell receptor (beta chain) comes out of a study of cytomegalovirus exposure and HLA in healthy donors. With 60 Vbeta and 13 Jbeta primers, the PCR was carried out. Profiling relied on immunoSEQ multiplex PCR, and the TCRdb table lists in-frame clones only, not all of them. The sample records about 200,000 clones, approximately 70% being singletons. The V end lost 6 bases, the J end lost 8 bases, and 23 bases lay between the germline ends. The CDR3 runs to 16 residues. The V gene's germline CDR1 is SGHVS and CDR2 FQNEAQ. General observations from the study: From TCR beta sequences, most subjects' HLA-A and HLA-B alleles were reportedly predicted accurately. Beyond CMV serostatus, there was no information to go on about immune exposure.

The study sampled nominally healthy donors, though unrecorded immune exposures were likely. As regards this clone: Its specificity is not known.

This sequence originates from a woman between 25 and 40 years old in good health and CMV-seronegative. Sequenced input: PBMCs. The rearrangement links TRBV7-8 to TRBJ2-1, with D possibly matching TRBD2 (6 bases). CDR3 nucleotide sequence: TGTGCCAGCAGTTTTCGCTGGGGAGGTCGGGTGGATGAGCAGTTCTTC. Translated: CASSFRWGGRVDEQFF. Together with reference TRBV7-8 and TRBJ2-1, the CDR3 gives the full variable domain: GAGVSQSPRYKVAKRGQDVALRCDPISGHVSLFWYQQALGQGPEFLTYFQNEAQLDKSGLPSDRFFAERPEGSVSTLKIQRTQQEDSAVYLCASSFRWGGRVDEQFFGPGTRLTVL.